This T cell receptor (beta chain) was observed in a study of cytomegalovirus exposure and HLA in healthy donors. This clone was detected once. There are 12 residues in the CDR3. Germline V gene data show CDR1 as SNHLY and CDR2 as FYNNEI. The V and J ends lost 0 bases and 7 bases respectively, with 6 bases between them. 60 Vbeta and 13 Jbeta primers were used in PCR. Generated by immunoSEQ multiplex PCR, the TCRdb table keeps only in-frame clones and is missing some. The top ten hold approximately 1.4% of the sample, which has under 200,000 clones, over 75% seen once. Sequences were obtained from PBMCs. The receptor's source is a woman in her 30s in good health and CMV-seronegative. The chain uses TRBV2 and TRBJ1-2; D unclear. The CDR3 coding sequence is TGTGCCAGCAGTGAAGCGCGGTTTGGCTACACCTTC. Protein sequence: CASSEARFGYTF.